This T cell receptor (beta chain) emerged from a study of sequential checkpoint blockade in melanoma (dated by TCRdb to the late 2010s). Some background on the complete study: Patients were assigned by 1:1 randomization to either first-line nivolumab followed by ipilimumab (arm A) or ipilimumab followed by nivolumab (arm B). DNA from 90 to 95 melanoma tumor samples collected before treatment underwent TCRbeta immunosequencing. Maintenance nivolumab came after each of the two trial sequences. For approximately 20 patients, matched tumor biopsies were obtained before treatment and at week 13, following single-agent nivolumab (arm A) or ipilimumab (arm B). The same lesion was the source of about 86% of the matched pre- and post-treatment tumor biopsy pairs. Results and caveats for the whole study, not just this receptor: Validation of the response-prediction model combining TCR metrics and mutation burden is needed in larger, independent patient cohorts. Within-arm analyses of tumor T-cell fraction were constrained by small sample sizes and reduced statistical power. Tumor T-cell fraction and clonality were correlated with PD-L1 staining and CD8+ T-cell counts, but not with mutational load. In the nivolumab-first arm (arm A), an association was found between pretreatment tumor TIL clonality and response (P = .04). Achieving clinical benefit was about 30 times more likely for patients whose tumor T-cell fraction and clonality increased by week 13.

The intended sense of this specimen's treatment or condition label: randomized to nivolumab then ipilimumab (arm A) or the reverse (arm B). No trial patient had received prior DNA-damaging chemotherapy. Samples came from patients with melanoma in CheckMate 064, a randomized, open-label phase II trial of sequential checkpoint blockade. Genomic DNA from formalin-fixed paraffin-embedded (FFPE) tissue samples was used for tumor TCR sequencing. The immunoSEQ Assay was used to immunosequence TCRbeta CDR3 regions from genomic DNA. Prior to high-throughput sequencing, genomic DNA was amplified by bias-controlled multiplex PCR. In the paper's pipeline: To quantify the absolute abundance of each unique TCRbeta CDR3 region, the sequences were collapsed and filtered. Clonality, defined as 1 minus Pielou's evenness, was calculated using productive rearrangements only. To compute tumor T-cell fraction, TCRbeta template counts were normalized to usable DNA, with usable DNA estimated from several housekeeping genes. A previously published method was used to identify clones whose frequencies were significantly greater in on-treatment samples than in baseline samples. Held by TCRdb, this immuneACCESS table contains in-frame sequences only and omits some clones. Under half of the omission traces to an unresolved V gene where checked; the cause of the rest is unknown. V, J and clone size are those of that table, while D and trimming were read from the DNA. Within this sample are around 35,000 clones, with more than 25% of them counted one time only. The ten biggest clones cover less than 2% of the sample.

This clone was counted only a few times. No cognate antigen has been identified for it. Base-call qualities are not available, and no considerably larger clone is one nucleotide away. Reading the germline V gene gives CDR1 MNHGY and CDR2 SAAAGT. The V and J ends are trimmed by 0 bases and 7 bases, leaving 10 bases between them. The CDR3 has 15 amino acids, counting the end cysteine and phenylalanine. The retained sequence is limited to the CDR3, 45 bases, with the frame set at the first base. The sample in question was tumor tissue (inferred from file names), obtained from a patient given nivolumab and ipilimumab in sequence. The TCR was taken from a human donor with melanoma. Rearrangement joined TRBV6-8 to TRBJ1-6; TRBD1 is a possible D gene, resting on 5 matching bases. The nucleotides read TGTGCCAGCAGTTACTCGGAACAGGTGAATTCACCCCTCCACTTT. This gives the protein CASSYSEQVNSPLHF.